Presented here are 4 T cell receptor beta chains from one specimen sequenced in a study of regulatory T cells in long-lasting Graves disease. Libraries of TCR beta came from iRepertoire HTBI primers plus Arm-PCR of CDR3 regions. TCRdb itself ran the multiplex PCR reads through MiXCR, one entry per CDR3 protein. The repertoire holds over 400,000 distinct CDR3 sequences, with roughly 15% as singletons. As for time point: newly diagnosed GD, antithyroid drugs for less than 3 months. After RNA was extracted from PBMCs, the TCR library was made from it. This same sample was also taken into another study, of T cells in Graves' hyperthyroidism and ophthalmopathy.

Sequenced material: peripheral blood mononuclear cells (PBMCs), taken at new diagnosis, from a patient treated with antithyroid drugs. These TCRs come from a woman aged 45-60 years with Graves disease.

In this sample, this clonotype turned up many times. The DNA for the CDR3 is TGTGCCAGCAGTTTTAGGCTAGCAGAAGCGTACCAAGAGACCCAGTACTTC. Translation gives CASSFRLAEAYQETQYF. This sequence joins TRBV12-3 or TRBV12-4 and TRBJ2-5; possibly TRBD2 for D (5 bases). The length of the CDR3 is 17 residues. Trimming took 3 bases from V and 0 from J, leaving 17 bases between them.

This clonotype has at least ten counts. The chain is built from TRBV11-2 and TRBJ2-7; D is ambiguous. The length of the CDR3 is 14 residues. Trimming cost V 5 bases and J 4 bases, with 15 bases left between them. The V gene's germline CDR1 is SGHAT and CDR2 FQNNGV. The CDR3 bases are TGTGCCAGCAGCACACACCCCCACGGGTACGAGCAGTACTTC. As protein: CASSTHPHGYEQYF.

This clonotype was counted ten times or more. This chain joins TRBV28 and TRBJ1-1, with D uncertain. In germline, CDR1 is MDHEN, CDR2 SYDVKM. V lost 3 bases and J 1 base, leaving 6 bases between the germline ends. The CDR3 consists of 13 residues. Here the CDR3 reads CASSFPGNTEAFF. DNA for the CDR3: TGTGCCAGCAGTTTTCCAGGGAACACTGAAGCTTTCTTT.

This clonotype turned up a few times. Relative to the germline gene, one junction end is altered; a read error may explain this. The genes are TRBV5-1 and TRBJ2-7, with D tentatively TRBD1 (6 bases). The CDR3 extends over 16 amino acids. Germline values: CDR1 SGHRS, CDR2 YFSETQ. CDR3 region: CACSWLGAWASYEQYF. CDR3 coding DNA: TGCGCCTGCAGCTGGCTGGGGGCTTGGGCCTCCTACGAGCAGTACTTC. Full variable domain (missing parts from reference TRBV5-1 and TRBJ2-7): KAGVTQTPRYLIKTRGQQVTLSCSPISGHRSVSWYQQTPGQGLQFLFEYFSETQRNKGNFPGRFSGRQFSNSRSEMNVSTLELGDSALYLCACSWLGAWASYEQYFGPGTRLTVT.